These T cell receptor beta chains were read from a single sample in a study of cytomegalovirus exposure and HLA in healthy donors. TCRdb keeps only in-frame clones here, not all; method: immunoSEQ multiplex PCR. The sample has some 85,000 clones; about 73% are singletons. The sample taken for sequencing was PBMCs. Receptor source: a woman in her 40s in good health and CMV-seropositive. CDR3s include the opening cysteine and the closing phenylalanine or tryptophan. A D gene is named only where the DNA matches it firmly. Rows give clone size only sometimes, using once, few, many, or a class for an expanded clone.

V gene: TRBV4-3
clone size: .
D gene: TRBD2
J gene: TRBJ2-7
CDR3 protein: CASSQGPAGAGDSYEQYF
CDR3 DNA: TGCGCCAGCAGCCAAGGTCCCGCGGGCGCGGGAGACTCCTACGAGCAGTACTTC

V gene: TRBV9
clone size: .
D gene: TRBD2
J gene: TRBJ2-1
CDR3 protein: CASSEAGVPYNEQFF
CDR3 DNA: TGTGCCAGCAGCGAAGCGGGAGTACCCTACAATGAGCAGTTCTTC

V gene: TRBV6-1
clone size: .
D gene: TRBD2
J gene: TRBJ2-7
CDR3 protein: CASSPTSGTAYEQYF
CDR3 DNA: TGTGCCAGCAGCCCCACTAGCGGTACAGCCTACGAGCAGTACTTC

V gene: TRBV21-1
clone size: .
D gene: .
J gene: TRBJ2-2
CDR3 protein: CASTRCGSRRNTGELFF
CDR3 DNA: TGTGCCAGCACCAGGTGTGGATCCCGAAGGAACACCGGGGAGCTGTTTTTT

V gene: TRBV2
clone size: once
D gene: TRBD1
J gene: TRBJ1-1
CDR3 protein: CASSGTGGTEAFF
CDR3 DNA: TGTGCCAGCAGTGGGACAGGTGGTACTGAAGCTTTCTTT

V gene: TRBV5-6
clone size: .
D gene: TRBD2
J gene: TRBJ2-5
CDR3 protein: CASSPPGLAGGYQYF
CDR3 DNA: TGTGCCAGCAGCCCACCGGGACTAGCGGGAGGCTACCAGTACTTC

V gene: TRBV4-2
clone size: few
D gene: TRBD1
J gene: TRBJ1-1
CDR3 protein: CASRPGGDPEAFF
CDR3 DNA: TGTGCCAGCAGACCAGGGGGAGACCCTGAAGCTTTCTTT

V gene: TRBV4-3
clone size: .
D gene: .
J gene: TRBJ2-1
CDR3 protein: CASSQVIVGEQFF
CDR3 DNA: TGCGCCAGCAGCCAAGTCATAGTTGGTGAGCAGTTCTTC

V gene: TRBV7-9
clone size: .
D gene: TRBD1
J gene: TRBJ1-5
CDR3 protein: CSSSLGGFGQGSNQPQHF
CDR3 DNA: TGTTCCAGCAGCTTAGGTGGATTTGGACAGGGTTCCAATCAGCCCCAGCATTTT

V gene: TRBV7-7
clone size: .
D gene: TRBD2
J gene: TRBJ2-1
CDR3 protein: CASSGDSNEQFF
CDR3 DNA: TGTGCTAGCAGCGGGGACTCTAACGAGCAGTTCTTC

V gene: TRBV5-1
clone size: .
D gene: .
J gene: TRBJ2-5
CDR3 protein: CASSQLLGSERETQYF
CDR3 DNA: TGCGCCAGCAGCCAGCTGCTAGGCAGCGAAAGAGAGACCCAGTACTTC